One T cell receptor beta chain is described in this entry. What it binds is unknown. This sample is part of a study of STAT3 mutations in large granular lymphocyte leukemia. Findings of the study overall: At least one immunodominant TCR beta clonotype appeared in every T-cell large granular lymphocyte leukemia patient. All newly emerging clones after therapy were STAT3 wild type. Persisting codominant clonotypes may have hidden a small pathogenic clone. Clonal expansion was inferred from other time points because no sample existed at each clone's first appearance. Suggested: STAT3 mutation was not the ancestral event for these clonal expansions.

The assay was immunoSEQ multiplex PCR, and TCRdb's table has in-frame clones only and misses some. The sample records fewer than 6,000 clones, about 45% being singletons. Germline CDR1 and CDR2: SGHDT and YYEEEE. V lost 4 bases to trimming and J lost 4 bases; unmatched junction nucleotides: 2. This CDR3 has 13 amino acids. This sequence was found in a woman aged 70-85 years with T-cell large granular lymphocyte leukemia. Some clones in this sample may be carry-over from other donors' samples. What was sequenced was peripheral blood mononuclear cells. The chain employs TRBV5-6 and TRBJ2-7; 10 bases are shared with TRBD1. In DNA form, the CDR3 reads TGTGCCAGCAGCCGGGGACAGGGGTACGAGCAGTACTTC. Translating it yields CASSRGQGYEQYF.